A selection of T cell receptor beta chains follows, all from one sample in a study of vaccination effects on CD4 cells after COVID-19. Their recognized antigens are unknown. The table came from immunoSEQ multiplex PCR; TCRdb's copy has only in-frame clones and leaves some out. The repertoire includes around 60,000 clones, 60% to 80% of them detected once, and 2.5% to 3.5% sits in the top ten. The material sequenced was CD4+ T cells from PBMCs cultured with HCoV-NL63 spike peptides, taken before COVID-19 vaccination. Receptors were obtained from a human donor who received a COVID-19 vaccine. The CDR3 runs from the conserved cysteine through the conserved F or W. Fields, in order: V gene, J gene, D gene, clone size, CDR3 protein, CDR3 DNA. D genes are given only for firm matches. Not all rows give a size; the values are once, few, many and, for expanded clones, a class.

V: TRBV30
J: TRBJ2-5
D: .
size: once
CDR3: CAWSVIGKQETQYF
DNA: TGTGCCTGGAGTGTAATCGGGAAACAAGAGACCCAGTACTTC

V: TRBV12-3/TRBV12-4
J: TRBJ2-6
D: .
size: .
CDR3: CASSFGGANVLTF
DNA: TGTGCCAGCAGTTTCGGTGGGGCCAACGTCCTGACTTTC

V: TRBV11-3
J: TRBJ2-1
D: TRBD2
size: .
CDR3: CASSPGLAGYNEQFF
DNA: TGTGCCAGCAGCCCCGGACTAGCGGGCTACAATGAGCAGTTCTTC

V: TRBV10-3
J: TRBJ2-5
D: TRBD1
size: .
CDR3: CAISESRTGGLETQYF
DNA: TGTGCCATCAGTGAGTCTCGTACAGGGGGCCTAGAGACCCAGTACTTC

V: TRBV7-6
J: TRBJ1-2
D: .
size: once
CDR3: CASSPSAGVDYGYTF
DNA: TGTGCCAGCAGCCCCTCCGCCGGGGTTGACTATGGCTACACCTTC

V: TRBV18
J: TRBJ2-1
D: .
size: .
CDR3: CASSPLGFEQFF
DNA: TGTGCCAGCTCACCCCTGGGCTTCGAGCAGTTCTTC

V: TRBV6-5
J: TRBJ2-2
D: .
size: .
CDR3: CASRITGLAGELFF
DNA: TGTGCCAGCCGGATAACAGGGTTGGCCGGGGAGCTGTTTTTT

V: TRBV5-1
J: TRBJ2-4
D: TRBD1
size: .
CDR3: CASSHGTGEDIQYF
DNA: TGCGCCAGCAGCCATGGGACAGGGGAAGACATTCAGTACTTC

V: TRBV7-2
J: TRBJ2-5
D: .
size: .
CDR3: CASSIETQYF
DNA: TGTGCCAGCAGCATAGAGACCCAGTACTTC

V: TRBV4-1
J: TRBJ2-6
D: TRBD1
size: few
CDR3: CASSQEGQGSSGANVLTF
DNA: TGCGCCAGCAGCCAGGAGGGACAGGGTTCCTCTGGGGCCAACGTCCTGACTTTC

V: TRBV12-3/TRBV12-4
J: TRBJ2-1
D: .
size: .
CDR3: CASCRGYGEQFF
DNA: TGTGCCAGCTGTCGGGGGTATGGTGAGCAGTTCTTC

V: TRBV5-1
J: TRBJ1-1
D: .
size: .
CDR3: CASSLSIANTEAFF
DNA: TGCGCCAGCAGCTTGAGTATTGCGAACACTGAAGCTTTCTTT

V: TRBV2
J: TRBJ1-1
D: .
size: .
CDR3: CASSEFRVSNTEAFF
DNA: TGTGCCAGCAGTGAATTCCGGGTATCCAACACTGAAGCTTTCTTT

V: TRBV5-1
J: TRBJ2-6
D: .
size: few
CDR3: CASSFLQGTGANVLTF
DNA: TGCGCCAGCAGCTTTTTACAGGGAACTGGGGCCAACGTCCTGACTTTC

V: TRBV5-4
J: TRBJ1-1
D: .
size: once
CDR3: CASSPGRDTEAFF
DNA: TGTGCCAGCAGCCCAGGGAGGGACACTGAAGCTTTCTTT

V: TRBV2
J: TRBJ2-4
D: .
size: .
CDR3: CASQWAGASKNIQYF
DNA: TGTGCCAGCCAGTGGGCGGGGGCCAGCAAAAACATTCAGTACTTC

V: TRBV7-7
J: TRBJ2-2
D: .
size: .
CDR3: CASSSPTGANTGELFF
DNA: TGTGCCAGCAGCTCTCCGACAGGAGCGAACACCGGGGAGCTGTTTTTT

V: TRBV28
J: TRBJ2-2
D: .
size: .
CDR3: CASSLAGIGDTGELFF
DNA: TGTGCCAGCAGTTTAGCCGGTATAGGAGACACCGGGGAGCTGTTTTTT

V: TRBV6-4
J: TRBJ1-1
D: TRBD1
size: .
CDR3: CAIRTGNYTEAFF
DNA: TGTGCCATCCGGACAGGGAATTACACTGAAGCTTTCTTT

V: TRBV18
J: TRBJ2-1
D: .
size: .
CDR3: CASSPPGRNEQFF
DNA: TGTGCCAGCTCACCCCCCGGCCGTAATGAGCAGTTCTTC

V: TRBV19
J: TRBJ1-3
D: .
size: .
CDR3: CASKKAPAGNTIYF
DNA: TGTGCCAGTAAAAAAGCTCCGGCTGGAAACACCATATATTTT

V: TRBV5-6
J: TRBJ2-5
D: TRBD2
size: .
CDR3: CASSFWPGLAGEETQYF
DNA: TGTGCCAGCAGCTTTTGGCCGGGACTAGCGGGGGAAGAGACCCAGTACTTC

V: TRBV3-1/TRBV3-2
J: TRBJ2-5
D: .
size: .
CDR3: CASSHRQSLETQYF
DNA: TGTGCCAGCAGCCACCGACAGTCGTTGGAGACCCAGTACTTC

V: TRBV5-4
J: TRBJ2-5
D: TRBD1
size: once
CDR3: CASSLTGQGATRETQYF
DNA: TGTGCCAGCAGCTTAACGGGACAGGGGGCAACGCGAGAGACCCAGTACTTC

V: TRBV7-9
J: TRBJ1-2
D: .
size: few
CDR3: CASSLDGGNYGYTF
DNA: TGTGCCAGCAGCTTAGATGGCGGGAACTATGGCTACACCTTC

V: TRBV5-1
J: TRBJ2-3
D: .
size: .
CDR3: CASSLSSGTDTQYF
DNA: TGCGCCAGCAGCTTGTCATCCGGCACAGATACGCAGTATTTT

V: TRBV4-1
J: TRBJ1-4
D: .
size: few
CDR3: CASSVGTGDNEKLFF
DNA: TGCGCCAGCAGCGTAGGGACCGGAGATAATGAAAAACTGTTTTTT

V: TRBV5-6
J: TRBJ1-2
D: .
size: .
CDR3: CASILGGHYGYTF
DNA: TGTGCCAGCATCCTCGGGGGACACTATGGCTACACCTTC

V: TRBV4-1
J: TRBJ1-5
D: TRBD1
size: few
CDR3: CASSLVQGAFLDQPQHF
DNA: TGCGCCAGCAGCCTCGTACAGGGGGCGTTCCTAGACCAGCCCCAGCATTTT

V: TRBV7-3
J: TRBJ2-1
D: .
size: .
CDR3: CASSAEDRRDRFF
DNA: TGTGCCAGCAGCGCCGAGGACAGGAGGGACCGGTTCTTC

V: TRBV9
J: TRBJ1-6
D: .
size: once
CDR3: CASSVDSINSPLHF
DNA: TGTGCCAGCAGCGTAGACTCCATAAATTCACCCCTCCACTTT

V: TRBV11-1
J: TRBJ1-6
D: TRBD1
size: medium-sized
CDR3: CASSLGTGYSPLHF
DNA: TGTGCCAGCAGCTTAGGGACAGGGTATTCACCCCTCCACTTT

V: TRBV15
J: TRBJ2-3
D: .
size: .
CDR3: CATSRGSGIRTDTQYF
DNA: TGTGCCACCAGCAGAGGTTCGGGTATCCGCACAGATACGCAGTATTTT

V: TRBV9
J: TRBJ2-3
D: TRBD2
size: .
CDR3: CASSDGTSRGTQYF
DNA: TGTGCCAGCAGCGACGGGACTAGCCGAGGTACGCAGTATTTT

V: TRBV5-1
J: TRBJ1-4
D: .
size: .
CDR3: CASSLSPGGPEKLFF
DNA: TGCGCCAGCAGCTTGAGCCCTGGAGGGCCAGAAAAACTGTTTTTT

V: TRBV4-2
J: TRBJ2-3
D: TRBD1
size: once
CDR3: CASSQAPGTGGTDTQYF
DNA: TGTGCCAGCAGCCAGGCCCCCGGGACAGGGGGCACAGATACGCAGTATTTT

V: TRBV5-4
J: TRBJ2-5
D: TRBD1
size: .
CDR3: CASSSRLNRGETQYF
DNA: TGTGCCAGCAGCTCACGGCTAAACAGGGGGGAGACCCAGTACTTC

V: TRBV5-8
J: TRBJ1-2
D: .
size: .
CDR3: CASTFQGHVLYGYTF
DNA: TGTGCCAGCACCTTTCAGGGACACGTACTCTATGGCTACACCTTC